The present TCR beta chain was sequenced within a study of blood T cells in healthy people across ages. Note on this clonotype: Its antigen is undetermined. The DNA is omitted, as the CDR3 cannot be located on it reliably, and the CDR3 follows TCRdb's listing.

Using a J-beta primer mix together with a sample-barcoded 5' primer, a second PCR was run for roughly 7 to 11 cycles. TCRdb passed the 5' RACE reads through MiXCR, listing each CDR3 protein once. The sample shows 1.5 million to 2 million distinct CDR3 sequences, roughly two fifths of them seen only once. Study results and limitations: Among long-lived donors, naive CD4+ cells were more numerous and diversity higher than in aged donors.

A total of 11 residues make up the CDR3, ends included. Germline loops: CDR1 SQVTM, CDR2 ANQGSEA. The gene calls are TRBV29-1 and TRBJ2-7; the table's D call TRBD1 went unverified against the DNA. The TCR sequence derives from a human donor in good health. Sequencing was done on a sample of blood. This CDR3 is CSVGQGNERYF.